This T cell receptor beta chain is drawn from a study of blood T cell repertoires in COVID-19. In the original workflow: Estimation of nucleated cell counts was performed using reference gene primer amplification. TCRdb keeps only in-frame clones here, not all; method: immunoSEQ multiplex PCR. That table furnishes V, J and clone size, whereas the DNA furnished D and trimming. The table includes approximately 69,000 clones, almost 90% detected once. V lost 5 bases to trimming and J lost 2 bases, with 16 bases between them. Germline assignment: CDR1 SGHRS and CDR2 YFSETQ. This CDR3 is built from 15 residues.

The sequencing sample was made of peripheral blood. The V and J genes are TRBV5-1 and TRBJ2-5, with D tentatively TRBD2 (5 bases). The TCR originated in a middle-aged man with acute or convalescent COVID-19. The CDR3: CASRASSSGQETQYF. CDR3 DNA sequence: TGCGCCAGCAGAGCTTCGTCCTCGGGGCAAGAGACCCAGTACTTC.